This T cell receptor beta chain emerged from a study of blood T cell repertoires in COVID-19. Generated by immunoSEQ multiplex PCR, the TCRdb table keeps only in-frame clones and is missing some. The sample shows some 350,000 clones, 75% to 90% of them seen only once. Recruitment covered over 20 US areas and drew participants whose ages spanned about 18 to 89 years. Each recovered donor of Cohort 3 presented with two negative PCRs, clearance, or symptom resolution. This sequence was found in a man in his late teens or twenties who had recovered from COVID-19. Material: PBMCs or T cells enriched from blood (not recorded which).

The CDR3 reads CASSFAGSYNSPLHF. The CDR3, as DNA: TGTGCCAGCAGCTTCGCCGGGTCCTATAATTCACCCCTCCACTTT. This sequence joins TRBV7-9 and TRBJ1-6; D remains unclear. Germline V gives CDR1 SEHNR, CDR2 FQNEAQ (reference sequence). V was trimmed by 3 bases and J by 1 base, leaving 7 bases between them. The CDR3 runs 15 residues.